Below, 7 T cell receptor beta chains from the same sample are listed, as sequenced in a study of T cell responses to AZD1222 COVID-19 vaccine. TCRdb's copy holds only in-frame clones and misses some; the assay was immunoSEQ multiplex PCR. The sample holds under 95,000 clones, about nine tenths seen once. The sequences come from peripheral blood, collected on day 0 of AZD1222 vaccination. The receptors were gathered from an adult in good health.

The chain recombines TRBV5-1 with TRBJ2-3; weak D call: TRBD2 (5 bases). The CDR3 is 16 amino acids. V gave up 3 bases and J gave up 1 base, with 15 bases separating them. Germline loops: CDR1 SGHRS, CDR2 YFSETQ. In DNA form, the CDR3 reads TGCGCCAGCAGCTGGGAGCGCGACTTGGGCACAGATACGCAGTATTTT. Its protein product is CASSWERDLGTDTQYF.

This rearrangement joins TRBV2 to TRBJ2-1; TRBD2 matches 10 bases. The CDR3 length is 16 residues. From germline, CDR1 is SNHLY and CDR2 FYNNEI. The ends lost 6 bases at V and 4 bases at J; junction bases unmatched: 9. CDR3 bases: TGTGCCAGCAGGGACCCCCTAGCGGGGGATTACAATGAGCAGTTCTTC. It translates to CASRDPLAGDYNEQFF.

The chain links TRBV7-2 to TRBJ1-6, with a weak D call TRBD1 (5 bases). V gave up 5 bases and J gave up 14 bases, with 16 bases separating them. Germline CDR1 and CDR2: SGHTA and FQGNSA. The CDR3 spans 13 residues. The CDR3 here is CASSVYLGVSLHF. CDR3 DNA: TGTGCCAGCAGCGTTTATTTGGGGGTGTCCCTCCACTTT.

The V and J genes are TRBV5-1 and TRBJ2-2; no reliable D call. Trimming stripped 0 bases from V and 0 bases from J, with 9 bases between. The CDR3 length is 16 residues. Per the germline V gene, CDR1 is SGHRS and CDR2 is YFSETQ. CDR3 nucleotide sequence: TGCGCCAGCAGCTTGGGACTCCCGTCGAACACCGGGGAGCTGTTTTTT. It specifies CASSLGLPSNTGELFF.

This chain joins TRBV6-5 and TRBJ2-5; D is tentatively TRBD1 or TRBD2 (5 bases each). CDR3 length equals 16 residues. Germline V gives CDR1 MNHEY, CDR2 SVGAGI. V was clipped by 0 bases and J by 1 base, with 12 bases between them. CDR3 amino acids: CASSYSTEGTQETQYF. For the CDR3, the DNA is TGTGCCAGCAGTTACTCGACTGAGGGGACCCAAGAGACCCAGTACTTC.

The count of this clone is one. The chain uses TRBV5-1 and TRBJ2-3; D remains ambiguous. The germline V and J ends were trimmed by 0 bases and 0 bases, with 5 bases remaining between them. Germline loops: CDR1 SGHRS, CDR2 YFSETQ. This CDR3 is built from 14 residues. The CDR3 DNA reads as TGCGCCAGCAGCTTGGCAGATAGCACAGATACGCAGTATTTT. Protein product: CASSLADSTDTQYF.

The chain has TRBV9 and TRBJ2-1; no definite D call. CDR3 length equals 15 residues. CDR1 and CDR2 from the germline V gene are SGDLS and YYNGEE. Trimming took off 8 bases at V and 1 base at J, with 16 bases between the two ends. Here the CDR3 reads CARPPPYGSYNEQFF. In DNA, the CDR3 is TGTGCCAGACCCCCCCCCTATGGTTCCTACAATGAGCAGTTCTTC.